This TCR beta chain emerged from a study of early T cells in non-severe SARS-CoV-2 infection. Study at large: RNA in bulk from unsorted whole blood was sequenced, and chains were unpaired. Study-wide results and limits: Sequences matched to VDJdb favored anti-spike CD8 responses, while private and CD4 specificities were missed.

The CDR3 runs to 15 residues. After removal of 5 bases from V and 10 bases from J, the junction contained 10 bases not matched to a gene. Per germline, CDR1 SGHTA and CDR2 FQGTGA. In regard to this clonotype: Its antigen is undetermined.

Unique molecular identifiers tagged individual cDNA molecules. MiXCR was run by TCRdb on the 5' RACE reads, yielding one entry per CDR3 protein. The sample consists of tens of thousands of distinct CDR3 sequences, more than 13% of them appearing once. This specimen consisted of whole blood, obtained at baseline. The chain couples TRBV7-3 to TRBJ1-4; 10 nucleotides match TRBD1. The receptor was isolated from an adult who was a healthcare worker with PCR-confirmed SARS-CoV-2 infection or an uninfected control (not recorded which). The CDR3 reads CASSPPGQGKVKLFF. CDR3 coding DNA: TGTGCCAGCAGCCCCCCGGGACAGGGGAAGGTAAAACTGTTTTTT.